The 13 T cell receptor beta chains below were found in one sample sequenced in a study of OX40 agonist ivuxolimab in advanced cancers. Method: immunoSEQ multiplex PCR; TCRdb's copy keeps in-frame clones and lacks some. The repertoire holds tens of thousands of clones, with approximately 82% as singletons. Sequenced material: CD4+ or CD8+ T cells sorted from blood, taken in a trial of the OX40 agonist ivuxolimab. All receptors come from an adult with an advanced solid tumor such as melanoma, head and neck, liver or kidney cancer.

This clone is medium-sized. This rearrangement joins TRBV21-1 to TRBJ1-5; TRBD1 reflects the table's D call only, with no check against the DNA. TRBV21-1 represents a pseudogene. CDR3 length: 15 amino acids. CDR3 residues: CASSKEGDRNQPQHF. In DNA, the CDR3 is TGTGCCAGCAGCAAAGAGGGGGACCGCAATCAGCCCCAGCATTTT.

The chain uses TRBV5-4 and TRBJ2-5; no firm D call. This CDR3 has 11 residues. CDR1 is SGHNT and CDR2 is YYREEE in the germline V gene (reference sequence). V was clipped by 7 bases and J by 1 base, with 5 bases between them. CDR3 sequence reads: CASGPQETQYF. CDR3 nucleotides: TGTGCCAGCGGCCCCCAAGAGACCCAGTACTTC.

The chain couples TRBV28 to TRBJ2-7; 11 nucleotides align to TRBD1. Germline loops: CDR1 MDHEN, CDR2 SYDVKM. V lost 6 bases to trimming and J lost 4 bases; unmatched junction nucleotides: 5. CDR3 size: 14 residues. CDR3 residues: CASSLDRGPYEQYF. DNA of the CDR3: TGTGCCAGCAGCCTGGACAGGGGGCCTTACGAGCAGTACTTC.

Judged by abundance, this clone is medium-sized. The V gene is TRBV5-1, the J gene TRBJ2-1, with 8 bases fitting TRBD2. The CDR3 contains 17 residues. Germline assignment: CDR1 SGHRS and CDR2 YFSETQ. J was trimmed by 4 bases and V by 0 bases; bases with no gene match: 9. Here the CDR3 DNA reads TGCGCCAGCAGCTTGGTCTCGGGACTAGGGTTTTACAATGAGCAGTTCTTC. It codes for CASSLVSGLGFYNEQFF.

This clone was seen a handful of times. CDR3 bases: TGTGCCAGCAGCTTGGGGAGTCACGGGGAGCTGTTTTTT. Its translation is CASSLGSHGELFF. The gene calls are TRBV5-6 and TRBJ2-2; D is uncertain. Germline V gene data show CDR1 as SGHDT and CDR2 as YYEEEE. Trimming left V 0 bases short and J 7 bases short, with 7 bases between. The CDR3 loop spans 13 amino acids.

This chain connects TRBV6-5 to TRBJ1-2; 9 nucleotides match TRBD1. Germline values: CDR1 MNHEY, CDR2 SVGAGI. V shed 2 bases, J shed 8 bases, and the junction held 6 bases outside the gene matches. The CDR3 spans 14 residues. CDR3 protein: CASSYGQGPGGYTF. Written as DNA, the CDR3 is TGTGCCAGCAGTTACGGACAGGGGCCTGGGGGCTACACCTTC.

This chain joins TRBV10-3 and TRBJ2-7, with a tentative D call TRBD2 (5 bases). The V gene's germline CDR1 is ENHRY and CDR2 SYGVKD. The CDR3 is 13 residues long. V shed 4 bases and J shed 7 bases, with 14 bases lying between them. The CDR3 DNA reads as TGTGCCATCAGTGCGGGGATCGGATGGGAGCAGTACTTC. This translates into CAISAGIGWEQYF.

The chain is built from TRBV7-6 and TRBJ2-1; D uncertain. CDR1 and CDR2 from the germline V gene are SGHVS and FNYEAQ. The CDR3 spans 13 residues. V was cut by 0 bases and J by 7 bases, with 7 bases left in between. DNA of the CDR3: TGTGCCAGCAGCTTAGCCCCCACGAATGAGCAGTTCTTC. It encodes CASSLAPTNEQFF.

The rearrangement uses TRBV7-9 and TRBJ2-3, with D perhaps given as TRBD1 or TRBD2 (5 bases each). Trimming left V 5 bases short and J 2 bases short, with 14 bases between. Looked up from germline, CDR1 is SEHNR and CDR2 is FQNEAQ (reference sequence). The CDR3 length is 15 residues. The CDR3 coding sequence is TGTGCCAGCAGCCGCAGGGTCCGGGACACAGATACGCAGTATTTT. Its translation is CASSRRVRDTDTQYF. The full variable domain, rest sourced from reference TRBV7-9 and TRBJ2-3, is DTGVSQNPRHKITKRGQNVTFRCDPISEHNRLYWYRQTLGQGPEFLTYFQNEAQLEKSRLLSDRFSAERPKGSFSTLEIQRTEQGDSAMYLCASSRRVRDTDTQYFGPGTRLTVL.

The genes are TRBV4-3 and TRBJ2-5; TRBD1 aligns across 9 bases. Gene TRBJ2-7 matches the end of the DNA better, so the J call may be wrong. CDR1 is LGHNA, CDR2 YSLEER, per germline. The CDR3 consists of 16 residues. Here the CDR3 DNA reads TGCGCCAGCAGCCCTACTGAGGGGACAGGGATTAACGAGCAGTACTTC. Amino acids: CASSPTEGTGINEQYF.

The chain uses TRBV11-1 and TRBJ1-6; 9 bases are a match to TRBD1. This CDR3 contains 16 residues. V trimming: 0 bases; J trimming: 11 bases; junction bases outside the gene matches: 8. Germline V gene sequence: CDR1 SGHAT, CDR2 FQDESV (reference sequence). As DNA, the CDR3 is TGTGCCAGCAGCTTAGCGTCCGGGACAGGGTTGACACCCCTCCACTTT. It codes for CASSLASGTGLTPLHF.

V and J are TRBV27 and TRBJ2-1, with a possible D match to TRBD2 (6 bases). The germline V and J ends were trimmed by 5 bases and 4 bases, with 12 bases remaining between them. Germline-derived CDR1 and CDR2 are MNHEY and SMNVEV (reference sequence). The CDR3 has 14 amino acids. The CDR3 here is CASSAGLIYNEQFF. The CDR3 nucleotides read TGTGCCAGCAGTGCGGGACTTATTTACAATGAGCAGTTCTTC.

The V gene is TRBV7-3, the J gene TRBJ2-4; D assignment may be TRBD1 or TRBD2 (6 bases each). Germline V gene lookup returns CDR1 SGHTA and CDR2 FQGTGA. Trimming removed 2 bases at V and 0 bases at J, with 11 bases between. CDR3 size: 16 residues. Here the CDR3 reads CASSLGGLSAKNIQYF. The CDR3 DNA reads TGTGCCAGCAGCTTAGGGGGGCTTTCAGCCAAAAACATTCAGTACTTC.